This TCR beta chain is from a study of blood T cell dynamics during melanoma immunotherapy. Findings of the study overall: It remained unknown if the driving T cell clones were melanoma-specific.

V dropped 0 bases and J dropped 2 bases, with 8 bases sitting between them. CDR3 length: 14 residues. The germline V gene encodes CDR1 SGHNT and CDR2 YYREEE (reference sequence). Time point denoted: pre-treatment baseline. Prior systemic cancer therapy, immunosuppressant use and other active malignancies excluded patients. The method was immunoSEQ multiplex PCR; TCRdb's version includes in-frame clones alone and lacks a portion of them. The data hold over 15,000 clones, with 65% to 90% observed a single time. The sample holds a few counts of this clone. Its antigen is not identified. The V gene is TRBV5-4, the J gene TRBJ1-2; weak D call: TRBD1 (6 bases). The source of this sequence is a human donor with melanoma. The material was blood, obtained from a patient treated with checkpoint blockade. The CDR3: CASSLAGQNYGYTF. The CDR3 DNA reads as TGTGCCAGCAGCTTGGCCGGACAGAACTATGGCTACACCTTC.